This TCR beta chain originates from a study of cytomegalovirus exposure and HLA in healthy donors. On the study more broadly: The roughly 120 validation repertoires matched the roughly 650 first-cohort repertoires in platform, a later analysis reported. General study results and limits: Generally TCR sequences proved uncommon, though certain public TCRs appeared in numerous donors. The investigators catalogued some 160 TCR beta chains as cytomegalovirus-associated. CMV antigen specificity was confirmed in vitro for three CMV-associated chains.

The table came from immunoSEQ multiplex PCR; TCRdb's copy has only in-frame clones and leaves some out. The profile shows more than 90,000 clones, around 88% of them singletons. This clone has just one count. As yet, its antigen is unknown. The V end was cut by 1 base, the J end by 8 bases, with 14 bases between. Looked up from germline, CDR1 is MDHEN and CDR2 is SYDVKM. CDR3 size: 14 residues. Input material: PBMCs. The chain combines TRBV28 with TRBJ1-1; maybe TRBD1 (6 bases). The receptor was derived from a man aged 18 to 29 in good health and CMV-seronegative. CDR3 DNA: TGTGCCAGCAGTTTATCGACAGGCCAGTCAGAAGCTTTCTTT. Its translation: CASSLSTGQSEAFF. The variable domain in full, with the rest retrieved from reference TRBV28 and TRBJ1-1, is DVKVTQSSRYLVKRTGEKVFLECVQDMDHENMFWYRQDPGLGLRLIYFSYDVKMKEKGDIPEGYSVSREKKERFSLILESASTNQTSMYLCASSLSTGQSEAFFGQGTRLTVV.